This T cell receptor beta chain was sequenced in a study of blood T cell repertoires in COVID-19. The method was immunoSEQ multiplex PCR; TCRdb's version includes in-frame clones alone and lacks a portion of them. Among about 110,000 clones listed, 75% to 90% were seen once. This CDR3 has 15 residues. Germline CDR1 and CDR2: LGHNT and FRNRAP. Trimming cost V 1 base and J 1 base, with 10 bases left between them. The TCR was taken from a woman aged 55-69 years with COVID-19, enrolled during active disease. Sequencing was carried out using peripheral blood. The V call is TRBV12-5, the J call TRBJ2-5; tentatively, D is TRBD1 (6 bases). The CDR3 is CASGLARTVQETQYF. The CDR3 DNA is TGTGCTAGTGGTTTGGCCAGGACAGTCCAAGAGACCCAGTACTTC. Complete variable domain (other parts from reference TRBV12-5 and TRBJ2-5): DARVTQTPRHKVTEMGQEVTMRCQPILGHNTVFWYRQTMMQGLELLAYFRNRAPLDDSGMPKDRFSAEMPDATLATLKIQPSEPRDSAVYFCASGLARTVQETQYFGPGTRLLVL.